These T cell receptor beta chains were read from a single sample in a study of CD8+CD57+ T cells in acquired aplastic anemia. TCRdb used MiXCR to reprocess the reads, holding one entry per CDR3 protein. Of about 150,000 distinct CDR3 sequences listed, about 48% are singletons. Sample: sorted CD4+, CD8+, or CD8+CD57+ T cells (not recorded which) from PBMCs. The source of these receptors is a human donor with aplastic anemia. The CDR3 runs from the conserved cysteine through the conserved F or W. Each record gives: clone size, V gene, J gene, D gene, CDR3 protein, CDR3 DNA. D genes are given only for firm matches. The size of a clone is reported for some rows only, either as once, few or many, or as a class for expanded clones.

size: few
V: TRBV24-1
J: TRBJ2-7
D: -
CDR3: CATSDPYDGREQYF
DNA: TGTGCCACCAGTGATCCTTACGACGGGCGCGAGCAGTACTTC

size: -
V: TRBV10-1
J: TRBJ2-7
D: TRBD1
CDR3: CASAKGTEHYEQYF
DNA: TGCGCCAGCGCCAAGGGGACAGAGCACTACGAGCAGTACTTC

size: many
V: TRBV5-6
J: TRBJ2-5
D: -
CDR3: CASSLVASRVETQYF
DNA: TGTGCCAGCAGCTTGGTAGCGTCAAGGGTAGAGACCCAGTACTTC

size: -
V: TRBV29-1
J: TRBJ1-6
D: -
CDR3: CSVTRNNSPLHF
DNA: TGCAGCGTCACGAGAAATAATTCACCCCTCCACTTT

size: -
V: TRBV5-1
J: TRBJ2-7
D: -
CDR3: CASSPDSLSYEQYF
DNA: TGCGCCAGCAGCCCGGACAGTTTATCCTACGAGCAGTACTTC

size: few
V: TRBV10-3
J: TRBJ1-6
D: TRBD1
CDR3: CAITGGGEGSPLHF
DNA: TGTGCCATCACTGGAGGGGGCGAAGGTTCACCCCTCCACTTT

size: -
V: TRBV24-1
J: TRBJ2-3
D: TRBD2
CDR3: CATSEWTSGGTDTQYF
DNA: TGTGCCACCAGTGAGTGGACTAGCGGGGGCACAGATACGCAGTATTTT

size: -
V: TRBV2
J: TRBJ1-1
D: -
CDR3: CASKVLRGTEAFF
DNA: TGTGCCAGCAAAGTTCTGAGGGGCACTGAAGCTTTCTTT

size: -
V: TRBV29-1
J: TRBJ2-2
D: -
CDR3: CSVEYPPGELFF
DNA: TGCAGCGTTGAATATCCTCCCGGGGAGCTGTTTTTT

size: many
V: TRBV5-4
J: TRBJ2-1
D: -
CDR3: CASRTGNEQFF
DNA: TGTGCCAGCAGAACGGGGAATGAGCAGTTCTTC

size: many
V: TRBV3-1
J: TRBJ1-1
D: TRBD1
CDR3: CASSDRGRGTEAFF
DNA: TGTGCCAGCAGCGACAGGGGACGGGGCACTGAAGCTTTCTTT

size: many
V: TRBV19
J: TRBJ1-2
D: -
CDR3: CASSMGGGVDYVGYTF
DNA: TGTGCCAGTAGTATGGGGGGGGGCGTGGACTATGTCGGCTACACCTTC

size: -
V: TRBV9
J: TRBJ1-2
D: -
CDR3: CASSVTAF
DNA: TGTGCCAGCAGTGTGACAGCCTTC

size: -
V: TRBV29-1
J: TRBJ2-7
D: TRBD1
CDR3: CSVRQGARSYEQYF
DNA: TGCAGCGTGCGACAGGGGGCGCGGTCCTACGAGCAGTACTTC

size: many
V: TRBV6-2/TRBV6-3
J: TRBJ2-2
D: TRBD1
CDR3: CASSYRGRGELFF
DNA: TGTGCCAGCAGTTACAGGGGGCGAGGGGAGCTGTTTTTT

size: -
V: TRBV2
J: TRBJ2-6
D: -
CDR3: CASRTGTRGSGANVLTF
DNA: TGTGCCAGCAGGACCGGGACCCGGGGGTCTGGGGCCAACGTCCTGACTTTC

size: -
V: TRBV7-8
J: TRBJ2-7
D: TRBD1
CDR3: CASSTTIGTGVSGIEQYF
DNA: TGTGCCAGCAGCACGACCATAGGGACAGGGGTTAGCGGGATTGAGCAGTACTTC

size: -
V: TRBV7-9
J: TRBJ2-5
D: TRBD2
CDR3: CASSYSGGQPETQYF
DNA: TGTGCCAGCAGCTATTCGGGGGGGCAGCCGGAGACCCAGTACTTC

size: -
V: TRBV2
J: TRBJ1-1
D: -
CDR3: CATPGGGLNTEAFF
DNA: TGTGCCACCCCCGGGGGCGGGCTGAACACTGAAGCTTTCTTT

size: -
V: TRBV7-3
J: TRBJ2-3
D: -
CDR3: CASSRRGYRTDTQYF
DNA: TGTGCCAGCAGCCGACGGGGGTACCGCACAGATACGCAGTATTTT

size: -
V: TRBV10-1
J: TRBJ1-1
D: -
CDR3: CASSVIVDTEAFF
DNA: TGCGCCAGCAGTGTGATTGTAGACACTGAAGCTTTCTTT

size: many
V: TRBV6-4
J: TRBJ2-3
D: TRBD2
CDR3: CASSDSASGGLDTQYF
DNA: TGTGCCAGCAGTGACTCGGCTAGCGGGGGGTTGGATACGCAGTATTTT

size: few
V: TRBV10-3
J: TRBJ1-6
D: -
CDR3: CAINTAYNSPLHF
DNA: TGTGCCATCAATACAGCCTATAATTCACCCCTCCACTTT

size: -
V: TRBV5-6
J: TRBJ1-1
D: -
CDR3: CASSRERAGLSTEAFF
DNA: TGTGCCAGCAGTAGGGAGCGGGCAGGGTTATCCACTGAAGCTTTCTTT

size: -
V: TRBV19
J: TRBJ2-7
D: TRBD2
CDR3: CASSAGLAGAYEQYF
DNA: TGTGCCAGTAGTGCGGGACTAGCGGGAGCCTACGAGCAGTACTTC

size: many
V: TRBV7-9
J: TRBJ2-1
D: TRBD2
CDR3: CASSLGGLAGRWQFF
DNA: TGTGCCAGCAGCTTAGGCGGACTAGCGGGGCGCTGGCAGTTCTTC

size: few
V: TRBV15
J: TRBJ1-1
D: -
CDR3: CATSKGDLNTEAFF
DNA: TGTGCCACCAGCAAGGGAGATTTGAACACTGAAGCTTTCTTT

size: few
V: TRBV2
J: TRBJ2-1
D: TRBD2
CDR3: CASSERGIAGEQFF
DNA: TGTGCCAGCAGTGAACGGGGCATAGCGGGAGAGCAGTTCTTC

size: few
V: TRBV24-1
J: TRBJ1-2
D: -
CDR3: CATSDTNGASGYGYTF
DNA: TGTGCCACCAGTGACACGAACGGGGCGTCAGGCTATGGCTACACCTTC

size: -
V: TRBV10-3
J: TRBJ1-3
D: -
CDR3: CAISEDRNTIYF
DNA: TGTGCCATCAGTGAGGATCGAAACACCATATATTTT

size: -
V: TRBV7-6
J: TRBJ2-5
D: TRBD2
CDR3: CASSPTGLAGRTQYF
DNA: TGTGCCAGCAGCCCTACGGGACTAGCGGGGCGGACCCAGTACTTC

size: many
V: TRBV7-9
J: TRBJ2-1
D: -
CDR3: CASSLTGLAGDEQFF
DNA: TGTGCCAGCAGCTTAACGGGGCTAGCCGGCGATGAGCAGTTCTTC

size: few
V: TRBV12-3/TRBV12-4
J: TRBJ1-2
D: TRBD1
CDR3: CASSTGGGGYTF
DNA: TGTGCCAGCAGCACAGGGGGAGGTGGCTACACCTTC

size: few
V: TRBV7-9
J: TRBJ1-2
D: TRBD1
CDR3: CASSVTGSVGYTF
DNA: TGTGCCAGCAGCGTGACAGGGTCGGTCGGCTACACCTTC

size: -
V: TRBV7-9
J: TRBJ2-3
D: -
CDR3: CASSLVPGDTQYF
DNA: TGTGCCAGCAGCTTAGTCCCGGGGGATACGCAGTATTTT

size: -
V: TRBV5-1
J: TRBJ2-3
D: TRBD2
CDR3: CASSLGGGITDTQYF
DNA: TGCGCCAGCAGCTTGGGCGGGGGGATCACAGATACGCAGTATTTT

size: -
V: TRBV2
J: TRBJ1-4
D: TRBD1
CDR3: CASTGQGVQGEKLFF
DNA: TGTGCCAGTACGGGACAGGGTGTTCAGGGTGAAAAACTGTTTTTT

size: few
V: TRBV24-1
J: TRBJ2-1
D: -
CDR3: CATSETPSGFRHNEQFF
DNA: TGTGCCACCAGTGAAACCCCGAGCGGGTTTCGCCACAATGAGCAGTTCTTC

size: -
V: TRBV7-2
J: TRBJ2-6
D: -
CDR3: CASSPPTAGANVLTF
DNA: TGTGCCAGCAGCCCCCCCACTGCTGGGGCCAACGTCCTGACTTTC

size: once
V: TRBV2
J: TRBJ2-7
D: TRBD2
CDR3: CASIGTRGSSYEQYF
DNA: TGTGCCAGCATTGGGACTAGGGGGTCCTCCTACGAGCAGTACTTC